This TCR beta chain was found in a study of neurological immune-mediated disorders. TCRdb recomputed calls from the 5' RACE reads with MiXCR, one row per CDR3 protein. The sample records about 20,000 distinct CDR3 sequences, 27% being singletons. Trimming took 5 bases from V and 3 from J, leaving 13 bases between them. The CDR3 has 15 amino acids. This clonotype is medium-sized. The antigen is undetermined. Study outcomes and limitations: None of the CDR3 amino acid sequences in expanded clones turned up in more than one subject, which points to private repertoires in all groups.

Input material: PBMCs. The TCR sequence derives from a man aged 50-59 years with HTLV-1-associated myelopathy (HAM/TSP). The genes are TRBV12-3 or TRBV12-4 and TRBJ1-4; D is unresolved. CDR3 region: CASSTPFDPNEKLFF. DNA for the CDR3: TGTGCCAGCAGTACCCCGTTCGACCCTAATGAAAAACTGTTTTTT.